Following are 14 T cell receptor beta chains from one sample sequenced in a study of neoadjuvant anti-PD-1 for oral cavity cancer. As for time point: after neoadjuvant nivolumab, at surgical resection. Some clones are missing from TCRdb's copy, which holds only in-frame ones; the method was immunoSEQ multiplex PCR. The table lists some 9,500 clones, less than 70% of them singletons, with 4.2% in the top ten. This specimen was PBMCs, taken after nivolumab (anti-PD-1) treatment. The receptors shown here come from a person between 40 and 80 years old with oral cavity squamous cell carcinoma.

Only a few counts were recorded for this clone. The chain links TRBV9 to TRBJ1-1; 7 bases fit TRBD1. Losses at the gene ends were 4 bases for V and 2 bases for J; bases not matched to a gene: 11. This CDR3 contains 16 residues. Germline V CDR1 and CDR2: SGDLS, YYNGEE. The CDR3 DNA reads as TGTGCCAGCAGCCCTTCGACAGGGAAGGAAAACACTGAAGCTTTCTTT. Residues: CASSPSTGKENTEAFF.

V is TRBV2 and J is TRBJ1-4; 8 bases align to TRBD1. The CDR3 extends over 15 amino acids. V shed 6 bases and J 5 bases; nucleotides not matched to a gene: 8. The germline CDR1 and CDR2 sequences are SNHLY and FYNNEI. CDR3 DNA sequence: TGTGCCAGCAGAAGTGGACAGGGATCAAATGAAAAACTGTTTTTT. It codes for CASRSGQGSNEKLFF.

The chain's CDR3 is CASSYAGLGEQFF. The CDR3 DNA is TGTGCCAGCAGCTACGCAGGGCTTGGTGAGCAGTTCTTC. V gene TRBV5-4 combines with J gene TRBJ2-1, with D possibly matching TRBD1 (5 bases). V shed 3 bases and J shed 9 bases, with 13 bases lying between them. The CDR3 extends over 13 amino acids. Germline CDR1 and CDR2: SGHNT and YYREEE (reference sequence).

The chain joins TRBV7-2 to TRBJ2-4; 7 bases fit TRBD1. The CDR3 runs to 13 residues. The V gene's germline CDR1 is SGHTA and CDR2 FQGNSA. The V segment lost 6 bases and the J segment 4 bases; nucleotides outside the gene matches: 3. CDR3 DNA: TGTGCCAGCAGGGGGGACAGTAAAAACATTCAGTACTTC. The encoded protein is CASRGDSKNIQYF.

This clone was observed a handful of times. V gene TRBV18 combines with J gene TRBJ2-3, with D unresolved. The length of the CDR3 is 12 residues. In germline, CDR1 is KGHSH, CDR2 LQKENI. The V end was cut by 4 bases, the J end by 8 bases, with 10 bases between. The CDR3 loop is CASSQDVGTQYF. For the CDR3, the DNA is TGTGCCAGCTCACAGGACGTCGGTACGCAGTATTTT.

J is TRBJ1-3 and V is TRBV4-1; a possible D gene is TRBD1 (5 bases). The CDR3 runs 14 residues. Per the germline V gene, CDR1 is MGHRA and CDR2 is YSYEKL. The V end lost 3 bases, the J end lost 4 bases, and 10 bases lay between the germline ends. DNA of the CDR3: TGCGCCAGCAGCCAGACAGAAGTCGGAAACACCATATATTTT. Its protein product is CASSQTEVGNTIYF.

This chain joins TRBV30 and TRBJ1-2; D unclear. The CDR3 runs to 11 residues. Trimming pared 7 bases from V and 6 bases from J, leaving 12 bases between. Germline V gene data show CDR1 as GTSNPN and CDR2 as SVGIG (reference sequence). CDR3 region: CALTEGHGYTF. The CDR3 bases are TGTGCCTTAACGGAGGGTCATGGCTACACCTTC. The whole variable domain, filled in from reference TRBV30 and TRBJ1-2, reads SQTIHQWPATLVQPVGSPLSLECTVEGTSNPNLYWYRQAAGRGLQLLFYSVGIGQISSEVPQNLSASRPQDRQFILSSKKLLLSDSGFYLCALTEGHGYTFGSGTRLTVV.

The sample holds a few counts of this clone. The CDR3 is CASRDPGQGESFF. In DNA, the CDR3 is TGTGCCAGCAGAGACCCGGGACAGGGGGAATCTTTCTTT. The chain joins TRBV2 to TRBJ1-1; 11 bases map to TRBD1. V shed 6 bases and J 12 bases; nucleotides not matched to a gene: 9. The CDR3 contains 13 residues. In germline, CDR1 is SNHLY, CDR2 FYNNEI.

J is TRBJ2-6 and V is TRBV5-1; tentative D call: TRBD1 (6 bases). The V gene's germline CDR1 is SGHRS and CDR2 YFSETQ. Between the trimmed V and J ends, which lost 4 bases and 2 bases, there was a span of 31 bases. The CDR3 is 22 residues long. Here the CDR3 DNA reads TGCGCCAGCAGCCCAAGAGACATATACAGGGTCCATATACCCCCTGGGGCCAACGTCCTGACTTTC. Translating gives CASSPRDIYRVHIPPGANVLTF.

This clone was recorded a few times. The chain employs TRBV28 and TRBJ1-1; no clear D gene. This CDR3 spans 12 amino acids. V shed 1 base and J shed 0 bases, with 0 bases lying between them. Germline assignment: CDR1 MDHEN and CDR2 SYDVKM. The CDR3 here is CASSLLNTEAFF. The CDR3, as DNA: TGTGCCAGCAGTTTATTGAACACTGAAGCTTTCTTT.

The chain recombines TRBV5-1 with TRBJ2-5, with TRBD2 matching over 9 bases. Germline V gives CDR1 SGHRS, CDR2 YFSETQ. This CDR3 contains 16 residues. V lost 0 bases, J lost 5 bases, and 8 bases stayed unmatched. The CDR3 here is CASSLAAGGPQETQYF. In DNA, the CDR3 is TGCGCCAGCAGCTTGGCTGCGGGAGGGCCCCAGGAGACCCAGTACTTC.

V gene TRBV6-1 combines with J gene TRBJ1-2; D is perhaps TRBD1 (5 bases). This CDR3 has 14 amino acids. V lost 8 bases and J 8 bases, leaving 21 bases between the germline ends. The germline CDR1 and CDR2 sequences are MNHNS and SASEGT. Here the CDR3 reads CASLGGATPGGYTF. DNA for the CDR3: TGTGCCAGCTTGGGTGGGGCCACTCCCGGAGGCTACACCTTC.

In this sample, this clone turned up a few times. The chain combines TRBV5-6 with TRBJ1-1; D not resolved. Germline CDR1 is SGHDT and CDR2 is YYEEEE. This CDR3 region has 13 residues. Deletions cut 0 bases from V and 5 bases from J, with 8 bases between. CDR3 protein: CASSLVRKTEAFF. The CDR3 DNA sequence: TGTGCCAGCAGCTTGGTCAGGAAAACTGAAGCTTTCTTT. Full variable domain (rest looked up from reference TRBV5-6 and TRBJ1-1): DAGVTQSPTHLIKTRGQQVTLRCSPKSGHDTVSWYQQALGQGPQFIFQYYEEEERQRGNFPDRFSGHQFPNYSSELNVNALLLGDSALYLCASSLVRKTEAFFGQGTRLTVV.

There are a few counts of this clone. The chain has TRBV5-4 and TRBJ2-3; the D gene is possibly TRBD2 (5 bases). This CDR3 is built from 16 residues. Trimming left V 5 bases short and J 5 bases short, with 21 bases between. CDR1 and CDR2 from the germline V gene are SGHNT and YYREEE (reference sequence). The CDR3 DNA sequence: TGTGCCAGCAGATACGAACCTTCGGGGTACGGAGATACGCAGTATTTT. Translation gives CASRYEPSGYGDTQYF. Looking up the rest from reference TRBV5-4 and TRBJ2-3 gives the full variable domain: ETGVTQSPTHLIKTRGQQVTLRCSSQSGHNTVSWYQQALGQGPQFIFQYYREEENGRGNFPPRFSGLQFPNYSSELNVNALELDDSALYLCASRYEPSGYGDTQYFGPGTRLTVL.